These T cell receptor beta chains were read from a single sample in a study of graft-versus-host responses after intestinal transplantation. Clones were sequenced by immunoSEQ multiplex PCR, and TCRdb holds only the in-frame ones, with some missing. This table has around 64,000 clones, approximately 94% appearing once. These receptors have no known antigen. This material consisted of unstimulated CD4+ T cells sorted from spleen or lymph node cells, taken before transplant. The receptors were sampled from a human donor who was the organ donor for an intestinal transplant. Both conserved end residues are part of each CDR3. D genes are given only for firm matches. Rows may omit the clone size; those that give it use once, few, many or a size class.

TRBJ2-1	.	TRBV11-3	TRBD2	TGTGCCAGCAGCTTTCAAATCGGGAGGGCGAGCTTCAATGAGCAGTTCTTC	CASSFQIGRASFNEQFF
TRBJ2-3	.	TRBV27	TRBD2	TGTGCCAGCAGGGATACTAGCGGGGGCACAGATACGCAGTATTTT	CASRDTSGGTDTQYF
TRBJ2-1	.	TRBV5-8	.	TGTGCCAGCAGGTTGTCAGGGAGCAATGAGCAGTTCTTC	CASRLSGSNEQFF
TRBJ2-3	.	TRBV7-3	.	TGTGCCAGCAGCCTAAGAGGTGGGCCCGATACGCAGTATTTT	CASSLRGGPDTQYF
TRBJ2-1	.	TRBV5-4	.	TGTGCCAGCAGCTTGCGGGGAAATTCCTACAATGAGCAGTTCTTC	CASSLRGNSYNEQFF
TRBJ2-5	.	TRBV10-3	TRBD2	TGTGCCACCGGGGGGGGCGTAGGGGAGACCCAGTACTTC	CATGGGVGETQYF
TRBJ1-3	.	TRBV6-5	.	TGTGCCAGCAGCCAGACGATCTCTGGAAACACCATATATTTT	CASSQTISGNTIYF
TRBJ1-1	.	TRBV27	.	TGTGCCAGCAGTTTAACCCGGAGGAACACTGAAGCTTTCTTT	CASSLTRRNTEAFF
TRBJ2-3	once	TRBV7-9	.	TGTGCCAGCAGCTCAACCACCCCTCGGGGCACAGATACGCAGTATTTT	CASSSTTPRGTDTQYF
TRBJ2-7	.	TRBV19	TRBD2	TGTGCCAGTAGTATCGGGGGGAGCTCCTACGAGCAGTACTTC	CASSIGGSSYEQYF
TRBJ1-1	.	TRBV7-9	.	TGTGCCAGCAGCTTAGTTAGCAGGGGCTATATTTTGGACACTGAAGCTTTCTTT	CASSLVSRGYILDTEAFF
TRBJ2-7	.	TRBV7-9	.	TGTGCCAGCAGCGCCGAGACAGTAACCGAGCAGTACTTC	CASSAETVTEQYF
TRBJ1-5	.	TRBV2	.	TGTGCCAGCAGTGTGTGGCAGGACAATCAGCCCCAGCATTTT	CASSVWQDNQPQHF
TRBJ2-5	.	TRBV10-1	.	TGCGCCAGCAGTGAGAAGGGCGGCCAAGGGACCCAGTACTTC	CASSEKGGQGTQYF
TRBJ2-3	.	TRBV5-4	TRBD2	TGTGCCAGCAGCATTAGCGGGGGGCGTTACACAGATACGCAGTATTTT	CASSISGGRYTDTQYF
TRBJ1-2	.	TRBV5-1	.	TGCGCCAGCGCGCAGGGCATGATCGGCTATGGCTACACCTTC	CASAQGMIGYGYTF
TRBJ2-5	.	TRBV9	.	TGTGCCAGCAGCGTAAGGGACGGTGGGACCCAGTACTTC	CASSVRDGGTQYF
TRBJ2-1	.	TRBV9	TRBD2	TGTGCCAGCAGCCCAAGACTAGCCGCCAATGAGCAGTTCTTC	CASSPRLAANEQFF
TRBJ2-7	.	TRBV6-6	.	TGTGCCAGCAGTTATTCCTCCTACGAGCAGTACTTC	CASSYSSYEQYF
TRBJ1-5	.	TRBV12-5	.	TGTGCTAGTGGTTCGAACCAGCCCCAGCATTTT	CASGSNQPQHF
TRBJ2-2	.	TRBV4-3	TRBD2	TGCGCCAGCAGCCGAGTAGCGGGGACCACCGGGGAGCTGTTTTTT	CASSRVAGTTGELFF
TRBJ1-5	once	TRBV15	.	TGTGCCACCAGCAGCGACACAGGATATTATAGCAATCAGCCCCAGCATTTT	CATSSDTGYYSNQPQHF
TRBJ2-1	.	TRBV7-3	TRBD2	TGTGCCAGCAGCCTGGGGCTAGCGGGAACGGCGACTAGAAATGAGCAGTTCTTC	CASSLGLAGTATRNEQFF
TRBJ2-2	.	TRBV4-3	TRBD1	TGCGCCAGCAGCCCTAACCCGGGGACAGGGTGGGAGCTGTTTTTT	CASSPNPGTGWELFF
TRBJ2-4	.	TRBV7-2	TRBD2	TGTGCCAGCAGCCTAGCGGTATCGGACATTCAGTACTTC	CASSLAVSDIQYF
TRBJ1-3	.	TRBV5-4	.	TGTGCCAGCAGCCCCGGAGGGGCCCCATCTGGAAACACCATATATTTT	CASSPGGAPSGNTIYF
TRBJ2-3	.	TRBV9	.	TGTGCCAGCAGCGTAGTAACCACCACAGATACGCAGTATTTT	CASSVVTTTDTQYF
TRBJ2-1	.	TRBV19	TRBD2	TGTGCCAGTAGTACCCCCGGGACTAGCGGATTCAATGAGCAGTTCTTC	CASSTPGTSGFNEQFF
TRBJ2-7	.	TRBV15	TRBD2	TGTGCCACCAGCAGCCGGGACTACAACTACGAGCAGTACTTC	CATSSRDYNYEQYF
TRBJ2-7	.	TRBV5-8	.	TGTGCCAGCAGGAGCACCTACGAGCAGTACTTC	CASRSTYEQYF
TRBJ1-2	.	TRBV7-9	.	TGTGCCAGCAGCTCTAGCCCGGACACATCATATGGCTACACCTTC	CASSSSPDTSYGYTF
TRBJ2-7	.	TRBV4-1	.	TGCGCCAGCAGCCAAGGAGACAGTTTCCACTCCTACGAGCAGTACTTC	CASSQGDSFHSYEQYF
TRBJ1-2	.	TRBV6-5	.	TGTGCCAGCAGTCCCGGGACCAACTATGGCTACACCTTC	CASSPGTNYGYTF
TRBJ1-3	.	TRBV4-2	TRBD1	TGTGCCAGCAGCCAAGATCTTTTACAGGGGGCGACTGGAAACACCATATATTTT	CASSQDLLQGATGNTIYF
TRBJ1-2	.	TRBV6-6	.	TGTGCCAGCAGTTACCGTGAGGGCTATGGCTACACCTTC	CASSYREGYGYTF
TRBJ2-3	.	TRBV7-3	.	TGTGCCAGCAGCTTAATGGGCTACAGCACAGATACGCAGTATTTT	CASSLMGYSTDTQYF
TRBJ2-7	.	TRBV5-1	.	TGCGCCAGCAGCTTGAGCCGGGGGTCCCAGGAGGGCTACGAGCAGTACTTC	CASSLSRGSQEGYEQYF
TRBJ2-1	.	TRBV5-4	.	TGTGCCAGCAGCGTTGTAAAGGTGAGCTCCTACAATGAGCAGTTCTTC	CASSVVKVSSYNEQFF
TRBJ1-5	.	TRBV5-1	.	TGCGCCAGCAGCCCGCCGAGAGCGAATCAGCCCCAGCATTTT	CASSPPRANQPQHF
TRBJ2-7	.	TRBV6-1	.	TGTGCCAGCAGGGTGACCCTTTGGGAGCAGTACTTC	CASRVTLWEQYF
TRBJ2-5	.	TRBV14	.	TGTGCCAGCAGCCAAGGGCTCGGGGGTCAGGAGACCCAGTACTTC	CASSQGLGGQETQYF
TRBJ2-1	.	TRBV5-4	TRBD1	TGTGCCAGCAGAGACAGGGGGGGCGATGAGCAGTTCTTC	CASRDRGGDEQFF
TRBJ2-3	.	TRBV15	.	TGTGCCACCAGCGCGGGACAGTATAACACAGATACGCAGTATTTT	CATSAGQYNTDTQYF
TRBJ2-4	.	TRBV5-4	TRBD2	TGTGCCAGCAGCTCTGGCGGGGGGGGCCCCTTATCCAAAAACATTCAGTACTTC	CASSSGGGGPLSKNIQYF
TRBJ2-3	.	TRBV4-1	TRBD2	TGCGCCAGCAGCCAACGCAGGACTAGCGGGGCCCTCAACTCAGATACGCAGTATTTT	CASSQRRTSGALNSDTQYF
TRBJ1-5	.	TRBV6-1	.	TGTGCCAGCAGTGATTATGGGGGACATCAGCCCCAGCATTTT	CASSDYGGHQPQHF
TRBJ2-1	.	TRBV11-3	.	TGTGCCAGCAGCCCTGGGGATTCCACGGGCAATGAGCAGTTCTTC	CASSPGDSTGNEQFF
TRBJ1-6	.	TRBV9	TRBD1	TGTGCCAGCAGCGTCGGTCAGGGGGGAAATTCACCCCTCCACTTT	CASSVGQGGNSPLHF
TRBJ1-1	.	TRBV12-2	.	TGTGCAAGTCGCTTAGTTGACCGGGAAGACACTGAAGCTTTCTTT	CASRLVDREDTEAFF
TRBJ2-5	.	TRBV6-5	.	TGTGCCCAAAGAAGCAGCACAGTCCAAGAGACCCAGTACTTC	CAQRSSTVQETQYF
TRBJ2-1	.	TRBV15	TRBD2	TGTGCCACCAACCTAGCGGGGGGGCGATACGAGCAGTTCTTC	CATNLAGGRYEQFF
TRBJ1-6	.	TRBV11-2	.	TGTGCCAGCAGCCCTTGGGGCTCCTATAATTCACCCCTCCACTTT	CASSPWGSYNSPLHF
TRBJ1-4	.	TRBV2	.	TGTGCCAGCAGGGGCCAACAGAGAGTGTGGGAAAAACTGTTTTTT	CASRGQQRVWEKLFF